This T cell receptor beta chain was captured by sequencing in a study of T-cell memory formation after mild COVID-19. TCRdb processed the 5' RACE reads anew with MiXCR; each CDR3 protein has one entry. Seen here are around 300,000 distinct CDR3 sequences, 7.5% to 9.5% observed once, and the top ten hold approximately 23%. The table lists this clonotype with a few counts. What it binds is not known. The study's findings and limits: Clones contracting over day 15 to 85 were CD4/CD8 balanced, with later expanders leaning CD4+. Researchers report contracting CD4+ clones mostly in CM and EM, with CD8+ clones in EMRA.

The CDR3 loop spans 13 amino acids. Trimming took 5 bases from V and 8 from J, leaving 14 bases between them. Per the germline V gene, CDR1 is SGHRS and CDR2 is YFSETQ. The sequencing input was PBMCs or a T cell subset sorted from them (not recorded which). The TCR was taken from a man aged 18 to 29 who had mild COVID-19 (a few samples of this study predate the infection). Cell type and time point are not known. V is TRBV5-1 and J is TRBJ2-1; D is unresolved. The CDR3 nucleotides are TGCGCCAGCAGAGCCGTAAGAAGTGATGAGCAGTTCTTC. It translates to CASRAVRSDEQFF.